This TCR beta chain derives from a study of human T cells and chemical hapten exposure. V was clipped by 1 base and J by 6 bases; unmatched bases: 2. CDR1 and CDR2 (germline): SQVTM, ANQGSEA. This CDR3 comprises 12 residues. This clonotype was detected ten times or more. Time point meaning: pre-sensitization, week 0. Treatment defined: therapeutic diphenylcyclopropenone sensitization with weekly scalp DPC. TCRdb reprocessed the RACE reads via MiXCR and lists one record per CDR3 protein. The sample lists 87,000 or so distinct CDR3 sequences, approximately 9.9% occurring once. The rearrangement uses TRBV29-1 and TRBJ1-1, with 7 positions matching TRBD1. This specimen consisted of whole blood, obtained in connection with sensitization to the hapten diphenylcyclopropenone (DPC). The clonotype originates from a woman aged 40 to 50 with alopecia areata. Some clones in this sample may be carry-over from other donors' samples. The CDR3 coding sequence is TGCAGCGTTGAAGGAGGGGGCCCTGAAGCTTTCTTT. Encoded protein: CSVEGGGPEAFF.